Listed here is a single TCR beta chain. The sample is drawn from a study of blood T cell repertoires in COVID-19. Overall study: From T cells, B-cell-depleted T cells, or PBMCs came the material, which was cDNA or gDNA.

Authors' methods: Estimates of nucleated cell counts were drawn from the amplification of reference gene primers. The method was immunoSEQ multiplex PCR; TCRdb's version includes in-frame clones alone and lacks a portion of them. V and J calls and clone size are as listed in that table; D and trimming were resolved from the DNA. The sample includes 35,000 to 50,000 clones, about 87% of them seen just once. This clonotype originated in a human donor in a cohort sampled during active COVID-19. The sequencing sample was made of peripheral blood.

DNA of the CDR3: TGTGCCAGCAGCTTATTAACGGGAGTGGGGGAGACCCAGTACTTC. Protein product: CASSLLTGVGETQYF. The J gene is TRBJ2-5, the V gene TRBV7-2, with a possible D match to TRBD2 (6 bases). The V gene's germline CDR1 is SGHTA and CDR2 FQGNSA. The CDR3 runs 15 residues. The V end lost 2 bases, the J end lost 5 bases, and 15 bases lay between the germline ends.